What follows are 26 T cell receptor beta chains derived from one specimen sequenced in a study of response to subunit inactivated influenza vaccine. Via MiXCR, TCRdb re-called the RT-PCR reads, giving one row per CDR3 protein. Of almost 600,000 distinct CDR3 sequences listed, 14% are singletons. This material consisted of PBMCs from blood, taken roughly 13 days after vaccination. These receptor sequences come from a man in his fifties or sixties who received an inactivated influenza vaccine.

The chain joins TRBV12-5 to TRBJ1-2; TRBD1 is a possible D gene (6 bases). CDR3 length: 16 amino acids. Germline V gene data show CDR1 as LGHNT and CDR2 as FRNRAP. Between the trimmed V and J ends, which lost 3 bases and 1 base, there was a span of 15 bases. In DNA, the CDR3 is TGTGCTAGTGGTTTTGCCTCGACAGGACATAACTATGGCTACACCTTC. This gives the protein CASGFASTGHNYGYTF.

This clonotype was recorded many times. The CDR3 DNA sequence: TGCAGCGTAGCCTCCTACGAGCAGTACTTC. Protein: CSVASYEQYF. The gene calls are TRBV29-1 and TRBJ2-7; D unclear. V shed 6 bases and J shed 0 bases, with 3 bases lying between them. Germline CDR1 is SQVTM and CDR2 is ANQGSEA. CDR3 length equals 10 residues.

There are a few counts of this clonotype. The CDR3: CSARDIKETDEKLFF. CDR3 DNA sequence: TGCAGTGCTAGAGACATCAAGGAGACGGATGAAAAACTGTTTTTT. The chain carries TRBV20-1 and TRBJ1-4; D gene uncertain. This CDR3 contains 15 residues. The V end was cut by 0 bases, the J end by 6 bases, with 14 bases between. Germline CDR1 is DFQATT and CDR2 is SNEGSKA (reference sequence).

The sample holds many counts of this clonotype. The V and J genes are TRBV10-3 and TRBJ1-6; D remains ambiguous. Between the trimmed V and J ends, which lost 2 bases and 3 bases, there was a span of 11 bases. Germline V gene lookup returns CDR1 ENHRY and CDR2 SYGVKD. The CDR3 extends over 16 amino acids. DNA of the CDR3: TGTGCCATCAGTGAGGGAGGCGGAAACTATAATTCACCCCTCCACTTT. Encoded protein: CAISEGGGNYNSPLHF.

Here the CDR3 reads CANSRSGIPYNEQFF. For the CDR3, the DNA is TGTGCCAACAGCAGAAGCGGGATCCCCTACAATGAGCAGTTCTTC. The chain has TRBV28 and TRBJ2-1; 7 bases align to TRBD2. The CDR3 extends over 15 amino acids. Trimming took 10 bases from V and 2 from J; bases not matched to a gene: 11. Germline V gene lookup returns CDR1 MDHEN and CDR2 SYDVKM. The full variable domain, with the rest looked up from reference TRBV28 and TRBJ2-1, is DVKVTQSSRYLVKRTGEKVFLECVQDMDHENMFWYRQDPGLGLRLIYFSYDVKMKEKGDIPEGYSVSREKKERFSLILESASTNQTSMYLCANSRSGIPYNEQFFGPGTRLTVL.

This clonotype was counted between two and nine times. The CDR3 loop reads CASSQAGTPNQETQYF. Written as DNA, the CDR3 is TGTGCCAGCAGCCAGGCCGGGACACCAAACCAAGAGACCCAGTACTTC. The chain has TRBV6-2 or TRBV6-3 and TRBJ2-5; possibly TRBD1 for D (6 bases). There are 16 residues in the CDR3. Germline loops: CDR1 MNHEY, CDR2 SVGEGT. Trimming removed 6 bases from V and 0 bases from J, with 17 bases in between.

This clonotype was seen more than once but under ten times. The chain joins TRBV14 to TRBJ2-7; tentative D call: TRBD2 (6 bases). Trimming cost V 1 base and J 5 bases, with 12 bases left between them. This CDR3 comprises 14 residues. Germline loops: CDR1 SGHDN, CDR2 FVKESK. CDR3 in DNA: TGTGCCAGCAGCCAAGTGGACGGGAGACACGAGCAGTACTTC. As protein: CASSQVDGRHEQYF.

This clonotype was observed a handful of times. The rearrangement links TRBV11-2 to TRBJ2-5, with D maybe TRBD2 (5 bases). The CDR3 loop spans 14 amino acids. Germline V CDR1 and CDR2: SGHAT, FQNNGV. The ends were cut back, 5 bases at V and 0 bases at J, with 10 bases in the middle. The CDR3 loop is CASSPRAYQETQYF. The CDR3 DNA is TGTGCCAGCAGCCCGAGGGCGTACCAAGAGACCCAGTACTTC. Combining the CDR3 with reference TRBV11-2 and TRBJ2-5 gives the whole variable domain EAGVAQSPRYKIIEKRQSVAFWCNPISGHATLYWYQQILGQGPKLLIQFQNNGVVDDSQLPKDRFSAERLKGVDSTLKIQPAKLEDSAVYLCASSPRAYQETQYFGPGTRLLVL.

The rearrangement links TRBV29-1 to TRBJ2-5, with TRBD2 matching over 12 bases. Germline V gene data show CDR1 as SQVTM and CDR2 as ANQGSEA. The CDR3 has 14 residues. J gave up 2 bases and V 5 bases, and 3 bases lay outside the gene matches. The CDR3 region has the DNA TGCAGCGTTTCAGGACTAGCGGGGCAAGAGACCCAGTACTTC. Residues: CSVSGLAGQETQYF.

The chain uses TRBV6-1 and TRBJ1-2; D not certain. Germline V CDR1 and CDR2: MNHNS, SASEGT. With 8 bases removed from V and 4 bases from J, the gap between germline ends came to 20 bases. CDR3 size: 15 residues. CDR3 in DNA: TGTGCCAGCCGGGAACGGGCTACAACCCCCTATGGCTACACCTTC. Translation: CASRERATTPYGYTF.

This clonotype has a handful of counts. The chain combines TRBV20-1 with TRBJ2-7; D is perhaps TRBD2 (6 bases). V lost 0 bases and J lost 0, with 12 bases in between. The CDR3 covers 15 residues. Germline values: CDR1 DFQATT, CDR2 SNEGSKA (reference sequence). The CDR3 reads CSAREFGRGSYEQYF. The CDR3 coding sequence is TGCAGTGCTAGAGAATTCGGGCGGGGCTCCTACGAGCAGTACTTC.

V gene TRBV28 combines with J gene TRBJ2-7; D not resolved. CDR1 is MDHEN, CDR2 SYDVKM, per germline. Trimming stripped 6 bases from V and 1 base from J, with 13 bases between. The CDR3 is 14 amino acids. The CDR3 spells CASRSNSVSYEQYF. Here the CDR3 DNA reads TGTGCCAGCAGGTCCAACAGTGTATCCTACGAGCAGTACTTC.

Of note for this clonotype: The junction and the germline gene differ at one end; a read error may be behind it. The chain recombines TRBV24-1 with TRBJ2-5; D assignment may be TRBD1 or TRBD2 (5 bases each). This CDR3 contains 17 residues. Germline CDR1 is KGHDR and CDR2 is SFDVKD. The chain's CDR3 is CVTSDLSGTSRGETQYF. The CDR3 coding sequence is TGTGTCACCAGTGATTTATCCGGGACCTCGAGAGGGGAGACCCAGTACTTC.

This clonotype has only a few counts. CDR3 coding DNA: TGTGCCAGCAGCCCACTCGGCGGGGGAGTAAGTGAAGCTTTCTTT. Encoded protein: CASSPLGGGVSEAFF. The chain carries TRBV9 and TRBJ1-1, with D possibly TRBD1 on 5 matching bases. This CDR3 has 15 residues. Trimming shortened V by 4 bases and J by 7 bases, and 20 bases separated the two germline ends. Germline CDR1 is SGDLS and CDR2 is YYNGEE.

This clonotype was detected only a few times. The chain has TRBV4-3 and TRBJ2-1; possibly TRBD2 for D (6 bases). This CDR3 comprises 15 residues. V dropped 0 bases and J dropped 6 bases, with 12 bases sitting between them. Germline V lookup: CDR1 LGHNA, CDR2 YSLEER. The CDR3 DNA follows: TGCGCCAGCAGCCAAGATGGTGGCGGGGTCAATGAGCAGTTCTTC. Translated: CASSQDGGGVNEQFF.

This clonotype was observed a handful of times. The chain recombines TRBV5-1 with TRBJ2-1; 8 bases are shared with TRBD2. V was clipped by 1 base and J by 3 bases; unmatched bases: 3. Germline V gene sequence: CDR1 SGHRS, CDR2 YFSETQ. The CDR3 runs 15 residues. The CDR3 spells CASSLPSGGYNEQFF. The CDR3 nucleotides are TGCGCCAGCAGCTTGCCCAGCGGGGGCTACAATGAGCAGTTCTTC.

The J gene is TRBJ2-1, the V gene TRBV4-1; tentatively, D is TRBD2 (5 bases). Germline CDR1 reads MGHRA; CDR2 reads YSYEKL. The CDR3 contains 16 residues. The ends were cut back, 0 bases at V and 4 bases at J, with 13 bases in the middle. CDR3 sequence (DNA): TGCGCCAGCAGCCAAGATACTAGTTCCCGATACAATGAGCAGTTCTTC. This codes for CASSQDTSSRYNEQFF.

The chain recombines TRBV6-1 with TRBJ1-2; D remains unclear. The V gene lost 6 bases and the J gene lost 6 bases, with 20 bases spanning the gap. This CDR3 comprises 15 residues. Germline V gene lookup returns CDR1 MNHNS and CDR2 SASEGT. Here the CDR3 DNA reads TGTGCCAGCAGAAGACGGGAAGCCTGGCGGGATGGCTACACCTTC. This encodes CASRRREAWRDGYTF.

The V and J genes are TRBV3-1 and TRBJ2-7; D might be TRBD2 (6 bases). V dropped 2 bases and J dropped 4 bases, with 15 bases sitting between them. Germline V lookup: CDR1 LGHDT, CDR2 YNNKEL (reference sequence). This CDR3 region has 15 residues. This chain's CDR3 is CASSQTGGRAYEQYF. The CDR3, as DNA: TGTGCCAGCAGCCAAACCGGAGGGCGGGCTTACGAGCAGTACTTC.

This clonotype was observed a few times. This chain uses TRBV4-3 with TRBJ2-7; D is perhaps TRBD1 (5 bases). This CDR3 region has 15 residues. The V end lost 3 bases, the J end lost 3 bases, and 15 bases lay between the germline ends. Germline CDR1 is LGHNA and CDR2 is YSLEER. The CDR3 nucleotides are TGCGCCAGCAGCCAGGATCTACAGGCAGGCTACGAGCAGTACTTC. This sequence encodes CASSQDLQAGYEQYF.

V gene TRBV4-1 combines with J gene TRBJ2-7, with D hard to call. Germline values: CDR1 MGHRA, CDR2 YSYEKL. V was clipped by 4 bases and J by 3 bases, with 16 bases between them. This CDR3 region has 15 residues. The CDR3 reads CASSRQGGQNYEQYF. The CDR3, as DNA: TGCGCCAGCAGCCGCCAAGGTGGGCAGAACTACGAGCAGTACTTC.

The chain joins TRBV10-3 to TRBJ2-5; D is perhaps TRBD1 or TRBD2 (5 bases each). Germline CDR1 and CDR2: ENHRY and SYGVKD. The germline V and J ends were trimmed by 7 bases and 3 bases, with 12 bases remaining between them. CDR3 length: 13 residues. The CDR3 loop is CAIMRGLEETQYF. The DNA for the CDR3 is TGTGCCATCATGAGGGGCCTTGAAGAGACCCAGTACTTC.

This chain uses TRBV7-6 with TRBJ2-2; D call uncertain. V shed 1 base and J shed 2 bases, with 14 bases lying between them. CDR3 length: 17 residues. Germline V gives CDR1 SGHVS, CDR2 FNYEAQ. The CDR3: CASSLGFGRLNTGELFF. The CDR3 bases are TGTGCCAGCAGCTTAGGATTTGGGCGGCTCAACACCGGGGAGCTGTTTTTT.

J is TRBJ2-2 and V is TRBV28; D remains unclear. The CDR3 runs to 14 residues. The ends were cut back, 11 bases at V and 1 base at J, with 14 bases in the middle. Germline V CDR1 and CDR2: MDHEN, SYDVKM. The CDR3 loop reads CASLRSLNTGELFF. The DNA for the CDR3 is TGTGCCTCCTTACGGAGCCTGAACACCGGGGAGCTGTTTTTT.

This clonotype has a count of ten or more. The chain is built from TRBV18 and TRBJ2-3, with TRBD1 identical over 11 bases. Germline assignment: CDR1 KGHSH and CDR2 LQKENI. Unmatched junction bases numbered 6, after V lost 3 bases and J lost 4 bases. The CDR3 has 16 amino acids. The CDR3 sequence: CASSPLGTGGPDTQYF. The CDR3 DNA reads as TGTGCCAGCTCACCCCTCGGGACAGGGGGACCAGATACGCAGTATTTT.

In its sample, this clonotype was seen a few times. The chain recombines TRBV20-1 with TRBJ1-2, with a weak D call TRBD1 (6 bases). The CDR3 is 12 amino acids. The germline V and J ends were trimmed by 4 bases and 4 bases, with 10 bases remaining between them. CDR1 DFQATT and CDR2 SNEGSKA come from the germline V gene (reference sequence). CDR3 protein: CSAIPGVYGYTF. CDR3 coding DNA: TGCAGTGCTATCCCAGGGGTCTATGGCTACACCTTC.